The 12 T cell receptor beta chains in this list originate from one sample, sequenced in a study of T cell repertoires in cytomegalovirus infection. MiXCR, run by TCRdb on the reads, gives a single entry per CDR3 protein. The top ten clones hold approximately 13% of a sample with more than 350,000 distinct CDR3 sequences, around 32% of them seen once. Specimen: PBMCs. The source of these receptors is a human donor in good health (CMV status not recorded). Some clones in this sample may be carry-over from other donors' samples.

The rearrangement uses TRBV14 and TRBJ1-3; no firm D call. V lost 2 bases to trimming and J lost 0 bases, with 14 bases between them. Germline assignment: CDR1 SGHDN and CDR2 FVKESK. The CDR3 is made up of 17 amino acids. As DNA, the CDR3 is TGTGCCAGCAGCCAAACCGCGGGGATGATCTCTGGAAACACCATATATTTT. Its protein product is CASSQTAGMISGNTIYF. The full variable domain, its missing parts supplied by reference TRBV14 and TRBJ1-3, is EAGVTQFPSHSVIEKGQTVTLRCDPISGHDNLYWYRRVMGKEIKFLLHFVKESKQDESGMPNNRFLAERTGGTYSTLKVQPAELEDSGVYFCASSQTAGMISGNTIYFGEGSWLTVV.

The V call is TRBV25-1, the J call TRBJ2-7, with D uncertain. V was shortened by 5 bases and J by 6 bases, with 17 bases between the two germline ends. The CDR3 is 14 residues long. Germline V gene data show CDR1 as MGHDK and CDR2 as SYGVNS. CDR3 sequence reads: CASSSLFSEVEQYF. The CDR3 bases are TGTGCCAGCAGTTCTCTCTTCAGCGAAGTCGAGCAGTACTTC.

This clonotype was observed a few times. The chain is built from TRBV15 and TRBJ2-7; D is unclear. CDR1 and CDR2 (germline): LNHNV, YYDKDF (reference sequence). V lost 1 base, J lost 2 bases, and 15 bases lay in between. The CDR3 sequence is 16 residues long. The CDR3 loop is CATSRVIGPNPYEQYF. Written as DNA, the CDR3 is TGTGCCACCAGCAGAGTGATCGGACCGAACCCCTACGAGCAGTACTTC.

The table lists this clonotype with a few counts. CDR3 sequence: CASSPEVLWTEISYEQYF. In nucleotides, the CDR3 is TGCGCCAGCAGCCCGGAGGTCTTGTGGACAGAGATAAGCTACGAGCAGTACTTC. This sequence joins TRBV5-1 and TRBJ2-7; maybe TRBD1 (6 bases). CDR3 size: 18 residues. The ends were cut back, 4 bases at V and 3 bases at J, with 26 bases in the middle. The V gene's germline CDR1 is SGHRS and CDR2 YFSETQ.

The chain links TRBV20-1 to TRBJ2-3; D possibly uses TRBD1 or TRBD2 (6 bases each). Germline V lookup: CDR1 DFQATT, CDR2 SNEGSKA (reference sequence). The CDR3 loop spans 13 amino acids. V was pared by 7 bases and J by 4 bases, with 15 bases between. The chain's CDR3 is CSVGVGGPDTQYF. The CDR3 region has the DNA TGCAGTGTCGGAGTGGGGGGCCCAGATACGCAGTATTTT.

This clonotype was detected ten times or more. V usage is TRBV2 and J usage is TRBJ1-3; 8 nucleotides align to TRBD1. The CDR3 runs 14 residues. Per germline, CDR1 SNHLY and CDR2 FYNNEI. V lost 6 bases and J lost 8; bases outside the gene matches: 9. Here the CDR3 reads CASRTGQVLDTIYF. CDR3 DNA: TGTGCCAGCAGGACGGGACAGGTTTTGGACACCATATATTTT.

Worth noting for this clonotype: The conserved closing phenylalanine or tryptophan is absent in this CDR3, likely reflecting a read error. It is unclear where the CDR3 begins or ends on the DNA, so no DNA is shown, and the CDR3 is as TCRdb lists it. J is TRBJ1-2 and V is TRBV6-2 or TRBV6-3. The CDR3 is 13 amino acids in total, end residues counted. The germline V gene encodes CDR1 MNHEY and CDR2 SVGEGT. CDR3 residues: CASSHNDNYGYTL.

This chain links TRBV11-2 with TRBJ2-1; D not certain. Germline V gene sequence: CDR1 SGHAT, CDR2 FQNNGV. This CDR3 is 11 amino acids long. With 1 base removed from V and 16 bases from J, the gap between germline ends came to 11 bases. The CDR3 sequence: CASSLGPLHFF. CDR3 DNA: TGTGCCAGCAGCTTAGGCCCTTTGCATTTCTTC.

This clonotype was observed a handful of times. This chain uses TRBV18 with TRBJ2-3; D might be TRBD1 (6 bases). The germline CDR1 and CDR2 sequences are KGHSH and LQKENI. CDR3 length: 14 residues. Trimming pared 3 bases from V and 5 bases from J, leaving 12 bases between. This CDR3 reads CASSPNSRGDTQYF. The CDR3, as DNA: TGTGCCAGCTCACCGAACTCCAGGGGAGATACGCAGTATTTT.

The V gene is TRBV12-3 or TRBV12-4, the J gene TRBJ1-1; TRBD1 aligns across 7 bases. The CDR3 has 15 residues. V trimming: 5 bases; J trimming: 0 bases; junction bases outside the gene matches: 6. In DNA, the CDR3 is TGTGCCAGCAGTCTCAGGGGGACGGTGAACACTGAAGCTTTCTTT. This encodes CASSLRGTVNTEAFF.

This clonotype was seen a handful of times. The chain carries TRBV12-3 or TRBV12-4 and TRBJ2-3, with TRBD2 matching over 11 bases. The CDR3 runs to 18 residues. Losses at the gene ends were 4 bases for V and 2 bases for J; bases not matched to a gene: 11. The CDR3 bases are TGTGCCAGCAGTTCAACATCGGCTAGCGGGGGGTACACAGATACGCAGTATTTT. Translated, it gives CASSSTSASGGYTDTQYF.

In this sample, this clonotype turned up many times. V gene TRBV7-9 combines with J gene TRBJ2-7, with D possibly matching TRBD1 (6 bases). This CDR3 is built from 12 residues. Looked up from germline, CDR1 is SEHNR and CDR2 is FQNEAQ (reference sequence). The V end lost 5 bases, the J end lost 4 bases, and 9 bases lay between the germline ends. CDR3 residues: CASSQRGYEQYF. CDR3 DNA: TGTGCCAGCAGCCAGAGGGGGTACGAGCAGTACTTC.